The 21 T cell receptor beta chains below all came from one sample that was sequenced in a study of blood T cell repertoires in COVID-19 (dated by TCRdb to the early 2020s). The library was produced with the immunoSEQ multiplex PCR assay. Held by TCRdb, this immuneACCESS table contains in-frame sequences only and omits some clones. Under half of the omission traces to an unresolved V gene where checked; the cause of the rest is unknown. The sample table records approximately 200,000 clones; around nine tenths of these occur just once. Of the sample, about 6.2% falls within the top ten clones. Sequenced sample: peripheral blood. These receptors were collected from a man in his 60s who had recovered from COVID-19.

The CDR3 DNA reads as TGTGCCAGCAGCCGCAGGGACAGGCCAGTCGCCTACGAGCAGTACTTC. Its translation is CASSRRDRPVAYEQYF. This chain connects TRBV3-1 (or the pseudogene TRBV3-2) to TRBJ2-7; the match to TRBD1 covers 8 bases. V lost 4 bases and J lost 2; bases outside the gene matches: 10. The CDR3 covers 16 residues. The germline V gene has CDR1 LGHDT and CDR2 YNNKEL (reference sequence).

The chain joins TRBV7-8 to TRBJ2-1; 7 nucleotides line up with TRBD1. Germline loops: CDR1 SGHVS, CDR2 FQNEAQ. The V gene end was trimmed by 0 bases and the J gene end by 8 bases; junction bases not matched to a gene: 4. This CDR3 comprises 14 residues. The CDR3 is CASSLAAQGDEQFF. CDR3 sequence (DNA): TGTGCCAGCAGCTTAGCGGCCCAGGGGGATGAGCAGTTCTTC. The full variable domain, with the rest looked up from reference TRBV7-8 and TRBJ2-1, is GAGVSQSPRYKVAKRGQDVALRCDPISGHVSLFWYQQALGQGPEFLTYFQNEAQLDKSGLPSDRFFAERPEGSVSTLKIQRTQQEDSAVYLCASSLAAQGDEQFFGPGTRLTVL.

This clone has only a few counts. This chain connects TRBV5-1 to TRBJ2-1; TRBD1 agrees at 9 bases. The CDR3 loop spans 15 amino acids. Germline CDR1 and CDR2: SGHRS and YFSETQ. V dropped 1 base and J dropped 7; count of bases not matched to a gene: 6. CDR3 sequence: CASSLSGQGFNEQFF. CDR3 sequence (DNA): TGCGCCAGCAGCTTGTCGGGACAGGGATTTAATGAGCAGTTCTTC.

This clone was observed a single time. This chain connects TRBV18 to TRBJ2-7; D is undetermined. The CDR3 spans 13 residues. Trimming pared 3 bases from V and 2 bases from J, leaving 8 bases between. Per germline, CDR1 KGHSH and CDR2 LQKENI. The CDR3 loop is CASSPPQTYEQYF. The DNA for the CDR3 is TGTGCCAGCTCACCCCCCCAGACCTACGAGCAGTACTTC.

The chain joins TRBV28 to TRBJ1-2, with TRBD1 matching 10 bases. CDR3 length: 15 amino acids. Germline trimming cut 6 bases from V and 5 bases from J; bases unmatched to any gene: 9. Per the germline V gene, CDR1 is MDHEN and CDR2 is SYDVKM. The CDR3 coding sequence is TGTGCCAGCAGCTCTATCGACAGGGGGCGGTATGGCTACACCTTC. The encoded protein is CASSSIDRGRYGYTF.

The chain joins TRBV18 to TRBJ2-2, with unresolved D. CDR1 is KGHSH, CDR2 LQKENI, per germline. This CDR3 has 16 amino acids. V was pared by 0 bases and J by 2 bases, with 10 bases between. CDR3 protein: CASSPPNGINTGELFF. CDR3 DNA: TGTGCCAGCTCACCACCGAATGGCATTAACACCGGGGAGCTGTTTTTT.

This clone appeared a single time. The rearrangement uses TRBV6-5 and TRBJ1-6, with TRBD1 identical over 10 bases. J was trimmed by 10 bases and V by 6 bases; bases with no gene match: 9. This CDR3 has 15 amino acids. Germline V gene sequence: CDR1 MNHEY, CDR2 SVGAGI. CDR3 amino acids: CASSLSGQGFSPLHF. CDR3 DNA sequence: TGTGCCAGCAGCCTCTCGGGACAGGGGTTCTCACCCCTCCACTTT.

The chain is built from TRBV11-2 and TRBJ1-2; possible D gene TRBD1, 6 bases. Deletions cut 0 bases from V and 5 bases from J, with 10 bases between. The length of the CDR3 is 14 residues. Per germline, CDR1 SGHAT and CDR2 FQNNGV. The CDR3 is CASSLDTGRYGYTF. CDR3 sequence (DNA): TGTGCCAGCAGCTTAGATACAGGGCGGTATGGCTACACCTTC. Drawing the rest from reference TRBV11-2 and TRBJ1-2, the complete variable domain is EAGVAQSPRYKIIEKRQSVAFWCNPISGHATLYWYQQILGQGPKLLIQFQNNGVVDDSQLPKDRFSAERLKGVDSTLKIQPAKLEDSAVYLCASSLDTGRYGYTFGSGTRLTVV.

This sequence joins TRBV23-1 and TRBJ2-6; 9 bases are shared with TRBD1. TRBV23-1 has ORF status, its function being uncertain. The CDR3 has 17 amino acids. The V segment lost 9 bases and the J segment 0 bases; nucleotides outside the gene matches: 9. The CDR3 sequence: CARPIGTGCSGANVLTF. The CDR3 coding sequence is TGCGCCAGACCAATTGGGACAGGGTGCTCTGGGGCCAACGTCCTGACTTTC.

The chain recombines TRBV24-1 with TRBJ1-2, with 7 bases aligning to TRBD1. Trimming took 3 bases from V and 7 from J; bases not matched to a gene: 4. The CDR3 totals 13 residues. Germline-derived CDR1 and CDR2 are KGHDR and SFDVKD. The CDR3 protein is CATSDPTGIGYTF. The CDR3 DNA sequence: TGTGCCACCAGTGATCCGACAGGGATTGGCTACACCTTC.

V and J are TRBV6-5 and TRBJ2-7; unclear D gene. The germline V gene encodes CDR1 MNHEY and CDR2 SVGAGI. The CDR3 is made up of 14 amino acids. Trimming stripped 6 bases from V and 6 bases from J, with 18 bases between. This CDR3 reads CASSPSRWVGEQYF. CDR3 in DNA: TGTGCCAGCAGCCCCTCTAGATGGGTAGGCGAGCAGTACTTC.

This clone has just one count. The chain has TRBV19 and TRBJ2-5, with D perhaps TRBD2 (6 bases). The CDR3 is 14 amino acids. The germline V gene has CDR1 LNHDA and CDR2 SQIVND (reference sequence). V dropped 4 bases and J dropped 2 bases, with 11 bases sitting between them. The CDR3 region has the DNA TGTGCCAGTAGTAGAAGTGGGGGGCAAGAGACCCAGTACTTC. Translated: CASSRSGGQETQYF.

J is TRBJ1-3 and V is TRBV5-4; unclear D gene. V was trimmed by 1 base and J by 0 bases, leaving 8 bases between them. The CDR3 is 15 amino acids. CDR1 is SGHNT, CDR2 YYREEE, per germline (reference sequence). The CDR3 region has the DNA TGTGCCAGCAGCTTGTCAGCGAACTCTGGAAACACCATATATTTT. It translates to CASSLSANSGNTIYF. The complete variable domain, with remaining parts taken from reference TRBV5-4 and TRBJ1-3, reads ETGVTQSPTHLIKTRGQQVTLRCSSQSGHNTVSWYQQALGQGPQFIFQYYREEENGRGNFPPRFSGLQFPNYSSELNVNALELDDSALYLCASSLSANSGNTIYFGEGSWLTVV.

V is TRBV24-1 and J is TRBJ2-5, with a tentative D call TRBD2 (5 bases). V gave up 1 base and J gave up 2 bases, with 13 bases separating them. The CDR3 consists of 16 residues. Germline V CDR1 and CDR2: KGHDR, SFDVKD. The CDR3 loop reads CATSDFARSGQETQYF. The CDR3 DNA is TGTGCCACCAGTGATTTCGCACGGTCGGGGCAAGAGACCCAGTACTTC.

This chain uses TRBV7-2 with TRBJ2-1; D is unclear. V lost 3 bases and J lost 3, with 12 bases in between. The CDR3 runs 15 residues. The germline gives CDR1 SGHTA, CDR2 FQGNSA. Here the CDR3 reads CASSFPPNSYNEQFF. CDR3 nucleotide sequence: TGTGCCAGCAGCTTTCCTCCGAACAGCTACAATGAGCAGTTCTTC.

The chain carries TRBV6-5 and TRBJ1-2; 7 nucleotides agree with TRBD1. V dropped 6 bases and J dropped 8; count of bases not matched to a gene: 9. Per the germline V gene, CDR1 is MNHEY and CDR2 is SVGAGI. The CDR3 totals 13 residues. CDR3 in amino acids: CASRLQGTGGYTF. The CDR3 bases are TGTGCCAGCAGATTACAGGGGACGGGGGGCTACACCTTC.

This chain joins TRBV18 and TRBJ1-1; TRBD1 aligns across 10 bases. Germline-derived CDR1 and CDR2 are KGHSH and LQKENI. This CDR3 contains 15 residues. V was pared by 3 bases and J by 5 bases, with 6 bases of the junction left unmatched. CDR3 region: CASSPGTGAKTEAFF. The CDR3 coding sequence is TGTGCCAGCTCACCCGGGACAGGGGCGAAAACTGAAGCTTTCTTT.

The chain couples TRBV5-1 to TRBJ2-7; 11 nucleotides match TRBD2. Trimming took 5 bases from V and 6 from J; bases not matched to a gene: 13. This CDR3 is 16 amino acids long. Germline CDR1 is SGHRS and CDR2 is YFSETQ. The CDR3 reads CASSVFSGRAAGEQYF. Written as DNA, the CDR3 is TGCGCCAGCAGTGTGTTTAGCGGGAGGGCGGCGGGCGAGCAGTACTTC.

V gene TRBV19 combines with J gene TRBJ2-7; 8 nucleotides match TRBD1. The germline CDR1 and CDR2 sequences are LNHDA and SQIVND (reference sequence). This CDR3 spans 15 amino acids. Trimming took 6 bases from V and 4 from J; bases not matched to a gene: 11. The CDR3 loop is CASSSLTGGRYEQYF. The CDR3 DNA sequence: TGTGCCAGTAGCTCCCTCACAGGGGGTCGTTACGAGCAGTACTTC. Complete variable domain (other parts from reference TRBV19 and TRBJ2-7): DGGITQSPKYLFRKEGQNVTLSCEQNLNHDAMYWYRQDPGQGLRLIYYSQIVNDFQKGDIAEGYSVSREKKESFPLTVTSAQKNPTAFYLCASSSLTGGRYEQYFGPGTRLTVT.

The rearrangement joins TRBV30 to TRBJ2-5; 9 positions match TRBD2. Germline V gives CDR1 GTSNPN, CDR2 SVGIG (reference sequence). The CDR3 covers 14 residues. Trimming removed 4 bases from V and 9 bases from J; junction bases left unmatched: 12. CDR3 sequence (DNA): TGTGCCTGGAAACTAGCGGGCACAGAGGGGGCCCAGTACTTC. Translating gives CAWKLAGTEGAQYF.

This chain joins TRBV2 and TRBJ2-1; TRBD2 agrees at 7 bases. The trim removed 4 bases at V and 9 bases at J, leaving 15 bases unmatched. The CDR3 loop spans 16 amino acids. From germline, CDR1 is SNHLY and CDR2 FYNNEI. The DNA of the CDR3 is TGTGCCAGCAGTGCCTCTAGCGGTGGGGGTACAGGTGAGCAGTTCTTC. Its protein product is CASSASSGGGTGEQFF.